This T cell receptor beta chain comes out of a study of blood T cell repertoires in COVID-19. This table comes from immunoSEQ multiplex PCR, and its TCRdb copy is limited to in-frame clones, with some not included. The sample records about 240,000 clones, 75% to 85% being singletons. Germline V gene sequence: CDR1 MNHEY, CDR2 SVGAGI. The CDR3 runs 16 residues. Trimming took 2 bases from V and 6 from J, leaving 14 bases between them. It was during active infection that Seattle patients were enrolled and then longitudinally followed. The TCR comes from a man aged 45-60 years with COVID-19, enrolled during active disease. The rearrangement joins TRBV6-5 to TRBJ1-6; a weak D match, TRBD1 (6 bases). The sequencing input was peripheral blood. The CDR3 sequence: CASSYLRGGANSPLHF. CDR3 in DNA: TGTGCCAGCAGTTACCTTCGAGGGGGGGCTAATTCACCCCTCCACTTT.